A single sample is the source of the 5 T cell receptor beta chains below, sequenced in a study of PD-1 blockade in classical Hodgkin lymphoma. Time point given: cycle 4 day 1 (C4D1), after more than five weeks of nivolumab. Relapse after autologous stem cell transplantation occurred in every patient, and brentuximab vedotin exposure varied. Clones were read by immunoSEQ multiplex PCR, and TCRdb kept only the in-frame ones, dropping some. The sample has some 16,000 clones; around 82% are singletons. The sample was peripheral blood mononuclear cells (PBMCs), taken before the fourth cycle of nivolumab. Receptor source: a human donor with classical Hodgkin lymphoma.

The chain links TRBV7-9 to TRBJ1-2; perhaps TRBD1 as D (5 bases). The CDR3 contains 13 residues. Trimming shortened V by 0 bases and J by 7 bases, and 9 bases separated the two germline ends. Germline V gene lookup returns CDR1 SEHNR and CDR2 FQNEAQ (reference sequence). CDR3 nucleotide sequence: TGTGCCAGCAGCTTAGCGCAGGGTGTTGGCTACACCTTC. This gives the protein CASSLAQGVGYTF.

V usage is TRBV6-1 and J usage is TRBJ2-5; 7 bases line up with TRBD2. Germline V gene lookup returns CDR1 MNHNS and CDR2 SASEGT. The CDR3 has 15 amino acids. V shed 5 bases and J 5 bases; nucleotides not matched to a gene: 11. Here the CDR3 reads CASSTSAGLLETQYF. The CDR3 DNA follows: TGTGCCAGCAGTACCTCAGCGGGGTTATTGGAGACCCAGTACTTC.

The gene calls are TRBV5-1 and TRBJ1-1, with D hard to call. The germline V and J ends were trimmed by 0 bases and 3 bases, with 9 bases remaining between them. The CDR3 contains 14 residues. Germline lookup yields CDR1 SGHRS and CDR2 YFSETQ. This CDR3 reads CASSLVGYYTEAFF. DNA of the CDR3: TGCGCCAGCAGCTTGGTTGGGTACTACACTGAAGCTTTCTTT.

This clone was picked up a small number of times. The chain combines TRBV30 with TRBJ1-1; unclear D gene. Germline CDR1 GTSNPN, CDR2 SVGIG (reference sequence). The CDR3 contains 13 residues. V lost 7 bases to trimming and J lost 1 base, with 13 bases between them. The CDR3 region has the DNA TGTGCCTCGGCGCGGACCGGGAACACTGAAGCTTTCTTT. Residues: CASARTGNTEAFF. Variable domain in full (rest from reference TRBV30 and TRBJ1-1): SQTIHQWPATLVQPVGSPLSLECTVEGTSNPNLYWYRQAAGRGLQLLFYSVGIGQISSEVPQNLSASRPQDRQFILSSKKLLLSDSGFYLCASARTGNTEAFFGQGTRLTVV.

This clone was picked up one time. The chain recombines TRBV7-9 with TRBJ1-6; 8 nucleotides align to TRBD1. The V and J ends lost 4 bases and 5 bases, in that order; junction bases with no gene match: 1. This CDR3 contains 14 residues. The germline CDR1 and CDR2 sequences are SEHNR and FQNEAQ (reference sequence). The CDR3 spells CASSSQGDNSPLHF. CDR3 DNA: TGTGCCAGCAGCTCACAGGGGGATAATTCACCCCTCCACTTT. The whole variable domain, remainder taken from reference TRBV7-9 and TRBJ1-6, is DTGVSQNPRHKITKRGQNVTFRCDPISEHNRLYWYRQTLGQGPEFLTYFQNEAQLEKSRLLSDRFSAERPKGSFSTLEIQRTEQGDSAMYLCASSSQGDNSPLHFGNGTRLTVT.